This T cell receptor beta chain is from a study of T cells in Graves' hyperthyroidism and ophthalmopathy. Whole-study results and caveats: Most clonotypes expanded in thyroid above 0.001 were likewise present in blood.

This clonotype was counted many times. Its target is unknown. In patients aged 18 to 65, hyperthyroidism was newly diagnosed, with duration under 2 months. Uncontrolled infections, other autoimmune diseases, pregnancy or lactation led to exclusion of patients. Amplification of TCR beta CDR3 regions used RNA as the template. Researchers ran a first-round RT-PCR on the TCR CDR3 using the HTBI primer set. Each CDR3 protein is one row after TCRdb ran MiXCR on the multiplex PCR reads. This sample has a few hundred thousand distinct CDR3 sequences, with about 14% found just once. J lost 12 bases, V lost 3 bases, and 17 bases had no gene match. The CDR3 has 17 residues. CDR1 MDHEN and CDR2 SYDVKM come from the germline V gene.

V usage is TRBV28 and J usage is TRBJ2-1, with 10 bases matching TRBD2. This TCR came from a woman aged 40 to 55 with Graves' hyperthyroidism that later progressed to Graves' ophthalmopathy. Sequencing was carried out using blood. The CDR3 DNA reads as TGTGCCAGCAGTTTTAGGGCTAGCGGGAGTGCCAAGGTTTCGCAGTTCTTC. Its protein is CASSFRASGSAKVSQFF.